Here is one T cell receptor beta chain with its context. The data derive from a study of cytomegalovirus exposure and HLA in healthy donors. CDR3 length: 14 residues. CDR1 is SGHVS, CDR2 FNYEAQ, per germline. The V end was cut by 5 bases, the J end by 5 bases, with 16 bases between. Amplification used 60 Vbeta primers and 13 Jbeta primers. Profiling relied on immunoSEQ multiplex PCR, and the TCRdb table lists in-frame clones only, not all of them. Of roughly 240,000 clones in the sample, roughly 84% were seen once. The TCR originated in a girl aged 2 to 10 in good health and CMV-seronegative. The material sequenced was PBMCs. The chain carries TRBV7-6 and TRBJ2-7; possible D gene TRBD2, 6 bases. The CDR3 here is CASSPRRGLDEQYF. The CDR3, as DNA: TGTGCCAGCAGCCCCCGGCGGGGACTCGACGAGCAGTACTTC.